What follows are 26 T cell receptor beta chains derived from one specimen sequenced in a study of T cells in Graves' hyperthyroidism and ophthalmopathy. The TCR beta CDR3 regions underwent amplification using RNA transcripts as the source. With the HTBI primer set, the TCR CDR3 went through a first round of RT-PCR. One entry per CDR3 protein results from TCRdb running MiXCR on the multiplex PCR reads. The table shows 600,000 or so distinct CDR3 sequences, with approximately 15% occurring only once. The sample was blood. Receptor source: a woman aged 18-30 years with Graves' ophthalmopathy.

The chain links TRBV20-1 to TRBJ2-7, with D uncertain. V gave up 4 bases and J gave up 0 bases, with 13 bases separating them. Looked up from germline, CDR1 is DFQATT and CDR2 is SNEGSKA (reference sequence). The CDR3 sequence is 14 residues long. The CDR3 loop is CSATVTRGSYEQYF. The CDR3 nucleotides are TGCAGTGCTACCGTGACACGAGGCTCCTACGAGCAGTACTTC.

The rearrangement uses TRBV30 and TRBJ2-1; D is perhaps TRBD2 (6 bases). CDR3 length: 15 residues. Per the germline V gene, CDR1 is GTSNPN and CDR2 is SVGIG (reference sequence). V was cut by 8 bases and J by 5 bases, with 22 bases left in between. CDR3 sequence: CASSLDLGGNNEQFF. CDR3 sequence (DNA): TGTGCCAGCAGCTTAGATCTGGGGGGAAACAATGAGCAGTTCTTC.

This clonotype came up a few times. This chain joins TRBV5-8 and TRBJ2-6; D is uncertain. Germline assignment: CDR1 SGHTS and CDR2 YDEGEE. V lost 2 bases and J lost 0, with 9 bases in between. CDR3 size: 16 residues. The CDR3 sequence: CASSFSASSGANVLTF. The CDR3 nucleotides read TGTGCCAGCAGCTTCTCGGCCTCCTCTGGGGCCAACGTCCTGACTTTC.

The chain recombines TRBV13 with TRBJ2-4; D is ambiguous. Per germline, CDR1 PRHDT and CDR2 FYEKMQ (reference sequence). This CDR3 is built from 15 residues. Between the trimmed V and J ends, which lost 5 bases and 0 bases, there was a span of 11 bases. The CDR3 sequence: CASSGSHKAKNIQYF. The CDR3 bases are TGTGCCAGCAGCGGGTCCCATAAAGCCAAAAACATTCAGTACTTC.

The table lists this clonotype with a few counts. The chain's CDR3 is CASSSRQGSQPQHF. In nucleotides, the CDR3 is TGTGCCAGCAGCTCTCGACAGGGAAGTCAGCCCCAGCATTTT. The chain employs TRBV5-6 and TRBJ1-5; 7 bases are a match to TRBD1. The V gene's germline CDR1 is SGHDT and CDR2 YYEEEE. The CDR3 extends over 14 amino acids. Unmatched junction bases numbered 6, after V lost 3 bases and J lost 6 bases.

This clonotype came up a few times. This chain uses TRBV10-3 with TRBJ1-6; D uncertain. Deletions cut 4 bases from V and 5 bases from J, with 6 bases between. Germline-derived CDR1 and CDR2 are ENHRY and SYGVKD. The CDR3 contains 13 residues. CDR3 sequence reads: CAISGINNSPLHF. Written as DNA, the CDR3 is TGTGCCATCAGTGGGATAAATAATTCACCCCTCCACTTT.

This clonotype was detected a few times. This rearrangement joins TRBV4-2 to TRBJ1-5; 7 bases are a match to TRBD1. Looked up from germline, CDR1 is LGHNA and CDR2 is YNFKEQ. The CDR3 covers 16 residues. After removal of 4 bases from V and 4 bases from J, the junction contained 10 bases not matched to a gene. For the CDR3, the DNA is TGTGCCAGCAGCCTAATAGACGGGACAGAGAATCAGCCCCAGCATTTT. It translates to CASSLIDGTENQPQHF.

This clonotype was seen a handful of times. The chain couples TRBV19 to TRBJ2-7; TRBD1 matches 7 bases. This CDR3 spans 15 amino acids. Germline V gene sequence: CDR1 LNHDA, CDR2 SQIVND (reference sequence). The ends lost 2 bases at V and 5 bases at J; junction bases unmatched: 9. The CDR3 is CASSITGTAANEQYF. The CDR3 bases are TGTGCCAGTAGTATAACGGGGACAGCAGCGAACGAGCAGTACTTC.

The rearrangement joins TRBV9 to TRBJ1-5, with D hard to call. The germline V gene encodes CDR1 SGDLS and CDR2 YYNGEE. V lost 0 bases and J lost 7, with 14 bases in between. The CDR3 length is 15 residues. CDR3 in DNA: TGTGCCAGCAGCGTAGGGGGTTTGGAGGAACAGCCCCAGCATTTT. Amino acids: CASSVGGLEEQPQHF.

This clonotype was counted at least ten times. The chain employs TRBV20-1 and TRBJ2-7, with D possibly matching TRBD2 (6 bases). Germline V lookup: CDR1 DFQATT, CDR2 SNEGSKA (reference sequence). The CDR3 consists of 13 residues. V was pared by 1 base and J by 3 bases, with 10 bases between. The CDR3 here is CSARGDWIYEQYF. CDR3 DNA sequence: TGCAGTGCTAGAGGGGACTGGATCTACGAGCAGTACTTC.

There are many counts of this clonotype. The V and J genes are TRBV20-1 and TRBJ2-1, with 11 bases aligning to TRBD2. V was clipped by 6 bases and J by 0 bases; unmatched bases: 4. This CDR3 contains 15 residues. Per germline, CDR1 DFQATT and CDR2 SNEGSKA (reference sequence). CDR3: CSAHGTSGSYNEQFF. CDR3 DNA: TGCAGTGCACATGGGACTAGCGGCTCCTACAATGAGCAGTTCTTC.

This clonotype appeared a few times. The chain is built from TRBV4-3 and TRBJ2-2, with D possibly being TRBD2 (7 bases). Germline CDR1 is LGHNA and CDR2 is YSLEER. The V gene lost 0 bases and the J gene lost 11 bases, with 10 bases spanning the gap. The CDR3 has 13 amino acids. This chain's CDR3 is CASSQERGAELFF. The DNA for the CDR3 is TGCGCCAGCAGCCAAGAACGGGGGGCCGAGCTGTTTTTT.

Only a few counts were recorded for this clonotype. The rearrangement uses TRBV7-3 and TRBJ2-7, with D possibly matching TRBD1 (5 bases). V was pared by 3 bases and J by 2 bases, with 8 bases between. The CDR3 length is 13 residues. From germline, CDR1 is SGHTA and CDR2 FQGTGA. CDR3 sequence: CASSFSDTYEQYF. In DNA, the CDR3 is TGTGCCAGCAGCTTTTCGGACACCTACGAGCAGTACTTC.

This clonotype was recorded many times. V usage is TRBV3-1 and J usage is TRBJ1-1; D is unclear. Germline assignment: CDR1 LGHDT and CDR2 YNNKEL (reference sequence). V lost 0 bases, J lost 0 bases, and 8 bases lay in between. There are 15 residues in the CDR3. CDR3 sequence: CASSQENDMNTEAFF. CDR3 nucleotides: TGTGCCAGCAGCCAAGAAAACGACATGAACACTGAAGCTTTCTTT.

As concerns this clonotype: It may be a read error: a sequence one base away is much more abundant. The V gene is TRBV15, the J gene TRBJ2-1; 12 nucleotides agree with TRBD2. Germline CDR1 reads LNHNV; CDR2 reads YYDKDF (reference sequence). The CDR3 is made up of 17 amino acids. V dropped 0 bases and J dropped 12; count of bases not matched to a gene: 12. CDR3 nucleotide sequence: TGTGCCACCAGCAGAGATAGGGCTAGCGGGAGGGCCGGTGGGCAGTTCTTC. It translates to CATSRDRASGRAGGQFF.

CDR3 protein: CASSHLTSGRAPSPLTDTQYF. The CDR3 nucleotides read TGTGCCAGCAGCCATCTAACTAGCGGGAGGGCCCCATCACCATTGACAGATACGCAGTATTTT. The V and J genes are TRBV11-2 and TRBJ2-3; TRBD2 aligns across 13 bases. This CDR3 contains 21 residues. V was pared by 5 bases and J by 3 bases, with 20 bases of the junction left unmatched. The germline V gene encodes CDR1 SGHAT and CDR2 FQNNGV.

CDR3 DNA sequence: TGTGCCAGCAGTTACGCGGTGGGCCTCTATGGCTACACCTTC. Translating gives CASSYAVGLYGYTF. This sequence joins TRBV6-5 and TRBJ1-2, with D uncertain. Trimming pared 2 bases from V and 4 bases from J, leaving 11 bases between. Per the germline V gene, CDR1 is MNHEY and CDR2 is SVGAGI. This CDR3 is 14 amino acids long.

About this clonotype itself: With a much larger clone just one base away, this may be a read error. This rearrangement joins TRBV18 to TRBJ1-1, with D possibly being TRBD1 (5 bases). Trimming stripped 1 base from V and 11 bases from J, with 11 bases between. The CDR3 spans 12 residues. CDR1 KGHSH and CDR2 LQKENI come from the germline V gene. The CDR3 bases are TGTGCCAGCTCACCACGACAGCTTGATGCTTTCTTT. It encodes CASSPRQLDAFF.

This clonotype was counted ten times or more. The chain couples TRBV30 to TRBJ1-1; no reliable D call. The CDR3 totals 11 residues. V lost 1 base and J lost 2, with 2 bases in between. Per germline, CDR1 GTSNPN and CDR2 SVGIG (reference sequence). In nucleotides, the CDR3 is TGTGCCTGGAGTGATAACACTGAAGCTTTCTTT. Its translation is CAWSDNTEAFF.

This clonotype has just one count. The junction departs from germline at one end; a sequencing error may be responsible. V gene TRBV18 combines with J gene TRBJ2-7; D unresolved. The V gene's germline CDR1 is KGHSH and CDR2 LQKENI. The CDR3 totals 15 residues. CDR3 sequence reads: CASSPPSGSSYGQYF. CDR3 in DNA: TGTGCCAGCTCACCACCTTCAGGCAGCTCCTACGGGCAGTACTTC.

This clonotype was counted ten times or more. This rearrangement joins TRBV20-1 to TRBJ1-2; a weak D match, TRBD1 (5 bases). This CDR3 has 13 amino acids. Trimming pared 5 bases from V and 4 bases from J, leaving 14 bases between. Looked up from germline, CDR1 is DFQATT and CDR2 is SNEGSKA (reference sequence). Here the CDR3 DNA reads TGCAGTGCTTCCACCCAGGGAGTCTATGGCTACACCTTC. Protein: CSASTQGVYGYTF.

Many counts were recorded for this clonotype. CDR3 sequence (DNA): TGTGCCTGGAGCGGCAGCGAGACGGGCTATGGCTACACCTTC. Its translation: CAWSGSETGYGYTF. The chain carries TRBV30 and TRBJ1-2, with D hard to call. The germline V gene has CDR1 GTSNPN and CDR2 SVGIG (reference sequence). V lost 3 bases, J lost 4 bases, and 15 bases lay in between. The CDR3 contains 14 residues.

This chain connects TRBV27 to TRBJ2-1; TRBD2 matches 7 bases. Germline CDR1 and CDR2: MNHEY and SMNVEV (reference sequence). Trimming cost V 6 bases and J 8 bases; bases outside gene matches: 10. The length of the CDR3 is 14 residues. The CDR3 is CASSRPGLPHEQFF. The CDR3 DNA follows: TGTGCCAGCAGCCGGCCGGGACTACCTCATGAGCAGTTCTTC.

With respect to this clonotype: One base away lies a much larger clone, so this may be a sequencing read error. V gene TRBV7-2 combines with J gene TRBJ1-3, with TRBD1 as a possible D gene (6 bases). The CDR3 sequence is 14 residues long. The germline gives CDR1 SGHTA, CDR2 FQGNSA. V dropped 6 bases and J dropped 4 bases, with 13 bases sitting between them. In DNA, the CDR3 is TGTACCAGCAGTAAAAGGGGGTCCGGAAACACCATATATTTT. Residues: CTSSKRGSGNTIYF.

The chain is built from TRBV24-1 and TRBJ1-4; D remains ambiguous. V was cut by 2 bases and J by 6 bases, with 18 bases left in between. In germline, CDR1 is KGHDR, CDR2 SFDVKD. The CDR3 spans 17 residues. DNA of the CDR3: TGTGCCACCAGTGATTCCCGAGGGCAGTGGACTGATGAAAAACTGTTTTTT. Translating gives CATSDSRGQWTDEKLFF.

In its sample, this clonotype was seen many times. The chain links TRBV20-1 to TRBJ2-7; D possibly corresponds to TRBD1 (5 bases). The CDR3 is 13 residues long. Germline values: CDR1 DFQATT, CDR2 SNEGSKA (reference sequence). V lost 5 bases and J lost 4, with 15 bases in between. CDR3 amino acids: CSAQTRTGYEQYF. The CDR3 DNA follows: TGCAGTGCTCAAACCCGAACAGGATACGAGCAGTACTTC.